Sequencing of this TCR beta chain was carried out in a study of regulatory and conventional T cells in RAG deficiency. Study-level results: Omenn syndrome and CID/AS patients had roughly 100-fold fewer unique Treg TCR beta sequences, versus roughly 10-fold elsewhere. Omenn CD25-high CD127-low cells may be activated cells, not true Tregs. Omenn patients showed >85% Treg-Tconv overlap and shorter CDR3 lengths. Shannon entropy fell and Simpson indices rose in RAG-deficient patients.

The sorted conventional CD4+ T cells were CD25-low and CD127-high, with genomic DNA sequenced. In regard to this clone: Its cognate antigen is unknown.

The table came from immunoSEQ multiplex PCR; TCRdb's copy has only in-frame clones and leaves some out. The table records about 30,000 clones, about 95% of them present only once. The germline V gene encodes CDR1 SGHTA and CDR2 FQGTGA. The germline V and J ends were trimmed by 4 bases and 1 base, with 7 bases remaining between them. The CDR3 runs to 13 residues. This sample was shared with a second study, whose subject was regulatory T cells. As reported in that work: Amplification used 52 TRBV primers and 13 TRBJ primers.

The rearrangement links TRBV7-3 to TRBJ1-1; D gene ambiguous. The sequence was collected from a human donor in good health. The sequencing sample was made of CD25- CD4+ T cells sorted from blood. The CDR3 sequence: CASSSDWNTEAFF. Written as DNA, the CDR3 is TGTGCCAGCAGCTCGGACTGGAACACTGAAGCTTTCTTT.